This T cell receptor (beta chain) was identified during a study of T cell responses to AZD1222 COVID-19 vaccine. Overall study results and limits: Baseline seropositivity occurred in only six AZD1222 recipients. Mostly white British, mostly female donors; authors suggested clonal diversity may be underestimated.

On this clone itself: Its specificity is not known.

The data were produced by immunoSEQ multiplex PCR, yet TCRdb's version contains in-frame clones alone and is incomplete. The table shows approximately 110,000 clones, with approximately 92% occurring only once. Trimming cost V 2 bases and J 4 bases, with 11 bases left between them. The CDR3 is 14 amino acids. In germline, CDR1 is SGHDN, CDR2 FVKESK. The receptor comes from an adult in good health. V and J are TRBV14 and TRBJ1-1; D unclear. Sequencing used peripheral blood, obtained on day 0 of AZD1222 vaccination. The CDR3 reads CASSQILGVTEAFF. As DNA, the CDR3 is TGTGCCAGCAGCCAAATCTTAGGAGTCACTGAAGCTTTCTTT.